This T cell receptor beta chain originates from a study of T cell responses to AZD1222 COVID-19 vaccine. Produced via immunoSEQ multiplex PCR; TCRdb's table is partial and in-frame only. The table shows 90,000 to 150,000 clones, with 75% to 90% occurring only once. Concerning this clone: Other nucleotide sequences from this sample produce the same CDR3.

With 1 base clipped from V and 6 bases from J, the junction kept 4 bases outside the gene matches. Germline assignment: CDR1 GTSNPN and CDR2 SVGIG (reference sequence). The CDR3 sequence is 14 residues long. The receptor's source is an adult in good health. The source material was peripheral blood, sampled on day 0 of AZD1222 vaccination. The gene calls are TRBV30 and TRBJ1-2; 11 bases fit TRBD1. CDR3 sequence (DNA): TGTGCCTGGAGTGCCCCGGGACAGGGGGATGGCTACACCTTC. Translation: CAWSAPGQGDGYTF.